This T cell receptor beta chain was recovered during a study of read filtering for tumor transcriptome and immune sequencing. Study in general: Patients were about 17 male and some 13 female, mean age approximately 70 years, range about 47 to 85. After DNase treatment, RNA was made into whole-transcriptome libraries.

Of note for this clonotype: Its specificity is not known. A much larger clone sits a single nucleotide away, making a read error possible.

Points from the study as a whole: RNA-seq captured clonotypes less deeply and reliably than IR-seq. Without single-read clonotypes, shared clonotype proportions correlated more between IR-seq and RNA-seq.

Trimming removed 3 bases from V and 7 bases from J, with 15 bases in between. CDR3 size: 13 residues. CDR1 is SQVTM and CDR2 is ANQGSEA in the germline V gene. This library used 300 to 500 ng RNA and molecular barcoded adaptors spanning alpha/delta and beta/gamma chains. TCRdb used MiXCR to reprocess the reads, holding one entry per CDR3 protein. This table holds around 48,000 distinct CDR3 sequences, roughly 19% found once. The specimen sequenced was a population of CD138-negative cells sorted from bone marrow. The TCR was taken from a donor over 35 with multiple myeloma. The rearrangement links TRBV29-1 to TRBJ2-5; D may be TRBD2 (6 bases). In nucleotides, the CDR3 is TGCAGCGTTGAGAAGGGGCGGGGAGGGACCCAGTACTTC. Translation gives CSVEKGRGGTQYF.